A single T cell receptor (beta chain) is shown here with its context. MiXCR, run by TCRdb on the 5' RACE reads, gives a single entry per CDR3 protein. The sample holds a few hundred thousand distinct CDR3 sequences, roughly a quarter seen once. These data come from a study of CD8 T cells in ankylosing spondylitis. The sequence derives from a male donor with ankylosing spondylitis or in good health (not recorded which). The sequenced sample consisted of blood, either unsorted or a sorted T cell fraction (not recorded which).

In nucleotides, the CDR3 is TGTGCCAGCAGCCAAGACGGACTCACCTACAATGAGCAGTTCTTC. As protein: CASSQDGLTYNEQFF. The genes are TRBV3-1 and TRBJ2-1, with D perhaps TRBD2 (5 bases). V dropped 0 bases and J dropped 2 bases, with 8 bases sitting between them. CDR3 length: 15 residues. Germline loops: CDR1 LGHDT, CDR2 YNNKEL (reference sequence).